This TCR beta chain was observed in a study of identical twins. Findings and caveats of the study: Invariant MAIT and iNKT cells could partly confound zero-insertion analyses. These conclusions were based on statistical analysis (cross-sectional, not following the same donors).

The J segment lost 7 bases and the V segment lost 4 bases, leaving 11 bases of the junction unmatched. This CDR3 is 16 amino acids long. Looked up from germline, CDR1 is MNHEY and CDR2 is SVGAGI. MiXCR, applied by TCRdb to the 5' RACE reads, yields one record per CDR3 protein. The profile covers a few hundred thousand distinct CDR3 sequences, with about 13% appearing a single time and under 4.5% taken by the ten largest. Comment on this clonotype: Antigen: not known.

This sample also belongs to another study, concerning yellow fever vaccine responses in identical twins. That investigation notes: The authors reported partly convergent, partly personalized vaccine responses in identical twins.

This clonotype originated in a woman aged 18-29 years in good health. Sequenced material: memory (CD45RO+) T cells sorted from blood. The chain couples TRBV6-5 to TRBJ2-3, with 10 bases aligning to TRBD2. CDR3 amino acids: CASSLAAGGSTHTQYF. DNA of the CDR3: TGTGCCAGCAGTTTGGCAGCGGGAGGGTCTACCCATACGCAGTATTTT.